This T cell receptor beta chain was sequenced in a study of cytomegalovirus exposure and HLA in healthy donors. Notes on the study in general: Earlier analysis found most TCR beta V segments productive about 90% or about 30% of the time. Some public TCRs appeared in many individuals, while most sequences were rare. Several V segments, TRBV6-2 and TRBV6-3 among them, could not be told apart and were dropped.

On this clone itself: Its antigen is still unknown.

The CDR3 spans 16 residues. Between the trimmed V and J ends, which lost 4 bases and 4 bases, there was a span of 20 bases. Germline-derived CDR1 and CDR2 are SGHRS and YFSETQ. With 60 Vbeta and 13 Jbeta primers, the PCR was carried out. Measured with immunoSEQ multiplex PCR; TCRdb has only the in-frame clones, and not every one. Of about 200,000 clones listed, over 70% are singletons. The sample comprised PBMCs. This sequence originates from a man aged 35 to 55 in good health and CMV-seropositive. The chain recombines TRBV5-1 with TRBJ1-1, with unresolved D. In DNA form, the CDR3 reads TGCGCCAGCAGCCCCGACCTTCCTAGTCGGAGCACTGAAGCTTTCTTT. Its translation is CASSPDLPSRSTEAFF.